This paragraph reports one T cell receptor beta chain. The clone's antigen remains unknown. No base qualities exist here, and no much larger clone lies one base off it. Peripheral blood CD8+ and CD4+ T cells from healthy donors, Susac syndrome patients and multiple sclerosis patients were profiled using high-throughput TCR beta sequencing. The healthy donors served as controls matched for age and sex. Bulk CD8+ and CD4+ T cells were purified by magnetic negative isolation, whereas CD8+ TEMRA cells were enriched by FACS. Blood was drawn into EDTA tubes, processed within 24 hours, and PBMCs were isolated by density gradient centrifugation. PBMCs intended for TCR sequencing were frozen in liquid nitrogen and were later thawed in a 37 degrees C water bath. Purity of sorted or isolated CD4+, CD8+ and CD8+ TEMRA cells was at least 90%. The entry originates in a study of CD8 T cells in Susac syndrome (dated by TCRdb to between 2019 and 2020). Some background on the complete study: The study used repertoire sequencing to test whether antigen drove CD8+ T cell activation and differentiation in Susac syndrome. The study compared CD8+ T cell repertoire clonality among over 9 healthy donors, roughly 14 Susac syndrome patients and roughly 15 multiple sclerosis patients.

Summary of the overall study and its limitations: The study acknowledged that relatively few individuals were included in the TCR sequencing and HLA analysis.

From a lookup of the germline V gene, CDR1 and CDR2 are MNHEY and SVGEGT. The CDR3 numbers 14 residues from cysteine through phenylalanine. The read is trimmed to its CDR3 DNA, 42 bases read in frame from base 1. From V the trimming removes 6 bases and from J it removes 5 bases, while the gene matches leave 6 bases of the junction unaccounted for. RNA was extracted using the RNeasy kit, and about 0.45 to 1 ug of the RNA was reverse transcribed with random hexamers. The immunoSEQ multiplex PCR assay, covering 54 Vbeta and 13 Jbeta segments, was used to amplify TCR beta CDR3 regions. PCR amplification bias was corrected by using a synthetic template baseline for primer optimization and computational correction. The authors processed their data as follows. Reads were annotated to V, D and J genes according to IMGT and were analyzed with immunoSEQ Analyzer, with only productive sequences retained. Clonality was calculated as one minus the Shannon entropy normalized by log2 of the number of productive unique sequences. Public and private clones were assessed among the 100 most prevalent clones of each patient and control. Susac-specific clones were defined as absent from healthy and MS cohorts, around 970 published viral clones and other ImmuneACCESS disease sequences. Clones were called with MiXCR by TCRdb after fastp trimmed the public reads at Q25, and only in-frame beta chains were retained. Under each unique CDR3 protein, matching rows form one entry showing the most common genes and DNA. TCRdb, rather than the study authors, made the V and J calls. This sample has 60,000 to 75,000 distinct CDR3 sequences in its table, and 85% to 95% of those were observed once. Of the sample, approximately 0.25% is held by the ten largest clones.

The sequenced sample consisted of CD8+ T cells from PBMCs. The chain joins TRBV6-2 or TRBV6-3 to TRBJ1-5; TRBD1 agrees with 8 junctional bases. The source of this sequence is a human donor in good health. In nucleotide form, the sequence is TGTGCCAGCAGGCCCGGACAGGGTTATCAGCCCCAGCATTTT. It encodes CASRPGQGYQPQHF.